This entry concerns a single TCR beta chain. The CDR3 length is 15 residues. The germline V gene encodes CDR1 KGHSH and CDR2 LQKENI. V lost 0 bases and J 3 bases, leaving 11 bases between the germline ends. Source study methods: How many nucleated cells were present was estimated from reference gene primer amplification. Sequencing was performed with immunoSEQ multiplex PCR; in TCRdb, only in-frame clones are kept and a portion is missing. V and J calls and clone size follow that table, whereas D and trimming were derived from the DNA. The profile shows fewer than 90,000 clones, 80% of them singletons. This sample is part of a study of blood T cell repertoires in COVID-19. On the study more broadly: Whether acute or convalescent, the COVID-19 samples came from the United States, Italy and Spain. The cDNA or gDNA used as material had been derived from T cells, B-cell-depleted T cells, or PBMCs.

Sequencing used peripheral blood. This receptor was taken from a woman older than 75 with acute or convalescent COVID-19. The chain couples TRBV18 to TRBJ1-1; D unclear. The CDR3 region has the DNA TGTGCCAGCTCACCACCCCGCGGGAGGGACACTGAAGCTTTCTTT. Its translation: CASSPPRGRDTEAFF.